This record concerns one T cell receptor (beta chain) sequence. The sample belongs to a study of OX40 agonist ivuxolimab in advanced cancers. At the level of the study: Every patient in dose escalation had hepatocellular carcinoma, melanoma, renal cell or head and neck cancer.

Germline lookup yields CDR1 LNHDA and CDR2 SQIVND (reference sequence). The V and J ends lost 7 bases and 1 base respectively, with 12 bases between them. The CDR3 totals 14 residues. Generated by immunoSEQ multiplex PCR, the TCRdb table keeps only in-frame clones and is missing some. The repertoire consists of some 84,000 clones, with 75% to 90% occurring once and the leading ten covering roughly 0.19%. The chain joins TRBV19 to TRBJ2-3; the D gene is possibly TRBD2 (6 bases). The sequence was collected from an adult with an advanced solid tumor such as melanoma, head and neck, liver or kidney cancer. This specimen was CD4+ or CD8+ T cells sorted from blood, taken in a trial of the OX40 agonist ivuxolimab. In DNA, the CDR3 is TGTGCCAGTACCCTGGGAGGCGGCACAGATACGCAGTATTTT. Encoded protein: CASTLGGGTDTQYF.